Following are 6 T cell receptor beta chains from one sample sequenced in a study of blood T cells in healthy people across ages. Primed by a sample-barcoded 5' primer and a J-beta primer mix, a second PCR proceeded for roughly 6 to 12 cycles. TCRdb itself ran the 5' RACE reads through MiXCR, one entry per CDR3 protein. The profile shows approximately 690,000 distinct CDR3 sequences, under 70% of them singletons. Sequencing input: blood. The origin of the receptors is a man between 60 and 70 years old in good health.

In the case of this clonotype: One end of the junction does not line up with germline, which may come from a read error. The chain couples TRBV28 to TRBJ2-5; 9 bases are a match to TRBD2. Germline CDR1 reads MDHEN; CDR2 reads SYDVKM. The CDR3 contains 15 residues. Written as DNA, the CDR3 is TGTGCCGGCAGCACCCAGACTAGCGGTCAAGAGACCCAGTACTTC. It is translated as CAGSTQTSGQETQYF.

This chain connects TRBV6-5 to TRBJ2-7; D might be TRBD1 (6 bases). The V and J ends lost 0 bases and 3 bases respectively, with 15 bases between them. This CDR3 region has 16 residues. The germline V gene has CDR1 MNHEY and CDR2 SVGAGI. The CDR3 is CASSYSGSGGLYEQYF. The CDR3 nucleotides are TGTGCCAGCAGTTACTCAGGGTCTGGGGGCCTCTACGAGCAGTACTTC.

This rearrangement joins TRBV12-3 or TRBV12-4 to TRBJ1-5, with 7 bases identical to TRBD1. The J call may not be correct, given that the DNA end is closer to TRBJ2-3. This CDR3 comprises 17 residues. The CDR3 here is CASSRTGPPGSNQPQYF. In DNA form, the CDR3 reads TGTGCCAGCAGTAGGACAGGCCCTCCAGGAAGCAATCAGCCCCAGTATTTT.

The V gene is TRBV20-1, the J gene TRBJ1-2, with D possibly being TRBD1 (6 bases). The CDR3 totals 13 residues. Trimming stripped 1 base from V and 0 bases from J, with 6 bases between. CDR1 and CDR2 (germline): DFQATT, SNEGSKA (reference sequence). The CDR3 DNA is TGCAGTGCTAGAGGGACAGCTAACTATGGCTACACCTTC. Translating it yields CSARGTANYGYTF.

The chain couples TRBV28 to TRBJ2-7, with 7 bases fitting TRBD2. The J call may be in error: the DNA end matches TRBJ2-5 better. Germline-derived CDR1 and CDR2 are MDHEN and SYDVKM. The CDR3 spans 16 residues. The chain's CDR3 is CASSPGAAGTVPTQYF. As DNA, the CDR3 is TGTGCCAGCAGCCCTGGGGCAGCGGGGACCGTTCCGACCCAGTACTTC.

The V call is TRBV14, the J call TRBJ2-7, with D uncertain. Germline V lookup: CDR1 SGHDN, CDR2 FVKESK. The CDR3 loop spans 15 amino acids. V lost 1 base, J lost 0 bases, and 10 bases lay in between. The CDR3 coding sequence is TGTGCCAGCAGCCAAGGGGCTTCCCTCTCCTACGAGCAGTACTTC. This encodes CASSQGASLSYEQYF.